This T cell receptor (beta chain) was captured in a study of Ad26.COV2.S vaccination and SARS-CoV-2 variants. About the research overall: By the intramuscular route, Ad26.COV2.S was given once, or twice 56 days apart.

Only in-frame clones appear in the TCRdb table, and some are missing; sequencing was by immunoSEQ multiplex PCR. The sample shows under 400,000 clones, roughly 84% of them seen only once. Study outcomes and limitations: Analyses that measured TCR breadth and depth may have underestimated total T cell responses.

Stated treatment: approximately 18 received Ad26.COV2.S at low or high dose, single or two shots; about 5 received placebo; per-sample allocation not given. Collection of the samples took place on day 63 after the first injection of vaccine or placebo. This adult donor, from Boston, was 18-55 years old. CDR3 length equals 14 residues. Germline assignment: CDR1 SQVTM and CDR2 ANQGSEA. With 4 bases removed from V and 4 bases from J, the gap between germline ends came to 14 bases. This clone was detected once. The target antigen is unknown. The sequenced sample was peripheral blood, obtained in a trial of Ad26.COV2.S vaccine versus placebo. The chain uses TRBV29-1 and TRBJ1-3; D is undetermined. This TCR was recovered from a person aged 18-60 years who received the Ad26.COV2.S COVID-19 vaccine or a placebo. The CDR3 DNA sequence: TGCAGCGTTGGCCGGGCTGACGCCGGAAACACCATATATTTT. This codes for CSVGRADAGNTIYF.